Shown below are 25 T cell receptor beta chains from a single sample sequenced in a study of OX40 agonist ivuxolimab in advanced cancers. Measured with immunoSEQ multiplex PCR; TCRdb has only the in-frame clones, and not every one. The table records 55,000 to 80,000 clones, roughly 89% of them present only once. The sequences come from CD4+ or CD8+ T cells sorted from blood, collected in a trial of the OX40 agonist ivuxolimab. Receptor source: an adult with an advanced solid tumor such as melanoma, head and neck, liver or kidney cancer.

J is TRBJ2-5 and V is TRBV7-3; TRBD2 is a possible D gene (6 bases). There are 13 residues in the CDR3. V gave up 8 bases and J gave up 3 bases, with 13 bases separating them. Germline V lookup: CDR1 SGHTA, CDR2 FQGTGA. The CDR3 DNA sequence: TGTGCCAGCGCCAAGATAGCGGAAGAGACCCAGTACTTC. Its translation: CASAKIAEETQYF. Combining the CDR3 with reference TRBV7-3 and TRBJ2-5 gives the whole variable domain GAGVSQTPSNKVTEKGKYVELRCDPISGHTALYWYRQSLGQGPEFLIYFQGTGAADDSGLPNDRFFAVRPEGSVSTLKIQRTERGDSAVYLCASAKIAEETQYFGPGTRLLVL.

CDR3 sequence (DNA): TGTGCCTGGAGTTTTCTAACGGCAGGGAGGTCTGGAAACACCATATATTTT. Protein: CAWSFLTAGRSGNTIYF. The chain links TRBV30 to TRBJ1-3, with D tentatively TRBD1 (5 bases). This CDR3 spans 17 amino acids. The V gene's germline CDR1 is GTSNPN and CDR2 SVGIG (reference sequence). Between the trimmed V and J ends, which lost 2 bases and 1 base, there was a span of 18 bases.

The rearrangement joins TRBV9 to TRBJ1-1; weak D call: TRBD1 (5 bases). The CDR3 is made up of 14 amino acids. Germline V gene sequence: CDR1 SGDLS, CDR2 YYNGEE. V shed 3 bases and J shed 5 bases, with 14 bases lying between them. CDR3 sequence (DNA): TGTGCCAGCAGCGACGGACAAGCAGGGACTGAAGCTTTCTTT. This translates into CASSDGQAGTEAFF. Full variable domain (missing parts from reference TRBV9 and TRBJ1-1): DSGVTQTPKHLITATGQRVTLRCSPRSGDLSVYWYQQSLDQGLQFLIQYYNGEERAKGNILERFSAQQFPDLHSELNLSSLELGDSALYFCASSDGQAGTEAFFGQGTRLTVV.

V usage is TRBV6-5 and J usage is TRBJ2-7, with 14 bases matching TRBD2. Trimming at V came to 5 bases and at J to 6 bases, leaving 6 bases not matched to a gene. Germline CDR1 is MNHEY and CDR2 is SVGAGI. The CDR3 is 15 residues long. This chain's CDR3 is CASSPGTSGGGEQYF. The CDR3 nucleotides are TGTGCCAGCAGTCCCGGGACTAGCGGGGGAGGCGAGCAGTACTTC.

The chain is built from TRBV7-9 and TRBJ1-1; D is unclear. This CDR3 region has 14 residues. The germline gives CDR1 SEHNR, CDR2 FQNEAQ (reference sequence). The V gene lost 3 bases and the J gene lost 0 bases, with 8 bases spanning the gap. CDR3 residues: CASSFARVNTEAFF. In nucleotides, the CDR3 is TGTGCCAGCAGCTTTGCAAGGGTGAACACTGAAGCTTTCTTT.

The table lists this clone with a count of one. The V and J genes are TRBV28 and TRBJ1-1, with 10 bases lining up with TRBD1. Germline values: CDR1 MDHEN, CDR2 SYDVKM. This CDR3 has 16 amino acids. V shed 3 bases, J shed 5 bases, and the junction held 9 bases outside the gene matches. Here the CDR3 reads CASSFDRGLVGTEAFF. The CDR3, as DNA: TGTGCCAGCAGTTTCGACAGGGGGCTGGTTGGTACTGAAGCTTTCTTT. Variable domain in full (rest from reference TRBV28 and TRBJ1-1): DVKVTQSSRYLVKRTGEKVFLECVQDMDHENMFWYRQDPGLGLRLIYFSYDVKMKEKGDIPEGYSVSREKKERFSLILESASTNQTSMYLCASSFDRGLVGTEAFFGQGTRLTVV.

The chain joins TRBV5-1 to TRBJ2-5, with a tentative D call TRBD1 (7 bases). Matching the DNA end better, TRBJ2-7 makes the J call doubtful. This CDR3 region has 14 residues. Germline CDR1 SGHRS, CDR2 YFSETQ. CDR3 DNA sequence: TGCGCCAGCAGCCCAGGGGGGAATACCTACGAGCAGTACTTC. Translation gives CASSPGGNTYEQYF.

The V call is TRBV19, the J call TRBJ2-3; 9 positions match TRBD2. CDR1 and CDR2 (germline): LNHDA, SQIVND (reference sequence). This CDR3 contains 15 residues. The CDR3 reads CGAGQAGGPGDTQYF. The CDR3 DNA is TGTGGGGCGGGCCAGGCGGGGGGGCCTGGAGATACGCAGTATTTT.

This rearrangement joins TRBV6-5 to TRBJ1-2; D not resolved. Germline V gives CDR1 MNHEY, CDR2 SVGAGI. This CDR3 comprises 13 residues. Trimming took off 0 bases at V and 10 bases at J, with 12 bases between the two ends. The CDR3 loop is CASSYSNPGVYTF. As DNA, the CDR3 is TGTGCCAGCAGTTACTCGAATCCCGGGGTCTACACCTTC.

This clone was picked up one time. J is TRBJ1-5 and V is TRBV5-1, with unresolved D. The CDR3 sequence is 15 residues long. Trimming cost V 7 bases and J 2 bases, with 16 bases left between them. The V gene's germline CDR1 is SGHRS and CDR2 YFSETQ. Here the CDR3 reads CASSVEPRGNQPQHF. Written as DNA, the CDR3 is TGCGCCAGCTCGGTCGAACCGAGGGGCAATCAGCCCCAGCATTTT.

V gene TRBV4-2 combines with J gene TRBJ1-2, with 9 nucleotides matching TRBD1. Trimming at V came to 0 bases and at J to 4 bases, leaving 6 bases not matched to a gene. CDR1 and CDR2 (germline): LGHNA, YNFKEQ. The CDR3 sequence is 16 residues long. The CDR3 nucleotides read TGTGCCAGCAGCCAAGATGGGACAGGGCCTACCTATGGCTACACCTTC. Translated, it gives CASSQDGTGPTYGYTF.

This chain links TRBV19 with TRBJ2-3; the D call may be TRBD1 or TRBD2 (5 bases each). The V and J ends lost 5 bases and 5 bases respectively, with 23 bases between them. CDR3 length: 17 amino acids. Germline loops: CDR1 LNHDA, CDR2 SQIVND (reference sequence). The CDR3 region is CASSAPGTTNRGDTQYF. The CDR3 DNA reads as TGTGCCAGTAGTGCTCCCGGGACCACAAACCGGGGAGATACGCAGTATTTT. The full variable domain, in which reference TRBV19 and TRBJ2-3 provide the parts outside the CDR3, is DGGITQSPKYLFRKEGQNVTLSCEQNLNHDAMYWYRQDPGQGLRLIYYSQIVNDFQKGDIAEGYSVSREKKESFPLTVTSAQKNPTAFYLCASSAPGTTNRGDTQYFGPGTRLTVL.

This chain uses TRBV7-3 with TRBJ1-2; 7 bases map to TRBD1. Per germline, CDR1 SGHTA and CDR2 FQGTGA. The CDR3 is made up of 13 amino acids. V lost 6 bases to trimming and J lost 4 bases; unmatched junction nucleotides: 5. The chain's CDR3 is CASSSGQFYGYTF. CDR3 DNA sequence: TGTGCCAGCAGTTCGGGACAGTTCTATGGCTACACCTTC.

The chain joins TRBV7-2 to TRBJ2-3; 8 positions match TRBD2. The CDR3 sequence is 16 residues long. Germline CDR1 and CDR2: SGHTA and FQGNSA. Trimming cost V 0 bases and J 5 bases; bases outside gene matches: 7. DNA of the CDR3: TGTGCCAGCAGCTTAGCGGGTAGCGGGGCGGGAGATACGCAGTATTTT. Its translation is CASSLAGSGAGDTQYF.

The CDR3 reads CASIEAAGGYDGYTF. CDR3 bases: TGTGCCAGCATTGAGGCAGCGGGCGGTTATGATGGCTACACCTTC. The chain recombines TRBV6-1 with TRBJ1-2; D remains unclear. CDR1 and CDR2 from the germline V gene are MNHNS and SASEGT. V was trimmed by 7 bases and J by 6 bases, leaving 21 bases between them. The CDR3 contains 15 residues.

The chain is built from TRBV7-3 and TRBJ2-7, with a weak D call TRBD2 (6 bases). V was shortened by 5 bases and J by 7 bases, with 18 bases between the two germline ends. The V gene's germline CDR1 is SGHTA and CDR2 FQGTGA. The CDR3 is made up of 14 amino acids. CDR3 bases: TGTGCCAGCAGCCCGGGGACTGGCGGCGGGGAGCAGTACTTC. The encoded protein is CASSPGTGGGEQYF.

The chain carries TRBV30 and TRBJ2-6; D might be TRBD1 (5 bases). Germline assignment: CDR1 GTSNPN and CDR2 SVGIG (reference sequence). This CDR3 has 18 amino acids. V lost 1 base to trimming and J lost 2 bases, with 18 bases between them. The chain's CDR3 is CAWSAAWGRPPGANVLTF. For the CDR3, the DNA is TGTGCCTGGAGTGCAGCCTGGGGCCGTCCTCCTGGGGCCAACGTCCTGACTTTC. Together with reference TRBV30 and TRBJ2-6, the CDR3 gives the full variable domain: SQTIHQWPATLVQPVGSPLSLECTVEGTSNPNLYWYRQAAGRGLQLLFYSVGIGQISSEVPQNLSASRPQDRQFILSSKKLLLSDSGFYLCAWSAAWGRPPGANVLTFGAGSRLTVL.

V gene TRBV6-1 combines with J gene TRBJ1-2; TRBD1 aligns across 9 bases. Germline trimming cut 6 bases from V and 2 bases from J; bases unmatched to any gene: 7. The CDR3 loop spans 15 amino acids. The V gene's germline CDR1 is MNHNS and CDR2 SASEGT. CDR3 DNA sequence: TGTGCCAGCAGCAGACTGGGACAGGGAAACTATGGCTACACCTTC. Its translation is CASSRLGQGNYGYTF.

V is TRBV19 and J is TRBJ1-2; D remains unclear. Germline V CDR1 and CDR2: LNHDA, SQIVND (reference sequence). Trimming stripped 6 bases from V and 0 bases from J, with 14 bases between. This CDR3 has 15 amino acids. This chain's CDR3 is CASSLVRGSNYGYTF. The CDR3 DNA reads TGTGCCAGTAGCCTGGTTCGGGGATCTAACTATGGCTACACCTTC.

This rearrangement joins TRBV14 to TRBJ1-2; 8 bases agree with TRBD1. V lost 6 bases to trimming and J lost 4 bases; unmatched junction nucleotides: 4. The CDR3 runs to 13 residues. The germline gives CDR1 SGHDN, CDR2 FVKESK. As DNA, the CDR3 is TGTGCCAGCAGTCGCGACAGGGGCTATGGCTACACCTTC. Protein: CASSRDRGYGYTF. The whole variable domain, filled in from reference TRBV14 and TRBJ1-2, reads EAGVTQFPSHSVIEKGQTVTLRCDPISGHDNLYWYRRVMGKEIKFLLHFVKESKQDESGMPNNRFLAERTGGTYSTLKVQPAELEDSGVYFCASSRDRGYGYTFGSGTRLTVV.

This sequence joins TRBV14 and TRBJ2-5; D might be TRBD2 (5 bases). The V end lost 4 bases, the J end lost 5 bases, and 11 bases lay between the germline ends. Germline V gene data show CDR1 as SGHDN and CDR2 as FVKESK. CDR3 length: 13 amino acids. The CDR3: CASSRELDETQYF. Written as DNA, the CDR3 is TGTGCCAGCAGCCGCGAACTAGACGAGACCCAGTACTTC.

V gene TRBV28 combines with J gene TRBJ1-2; maybe TRBD1 (5 bases). Germline assignment: CDR1 MDHEN and CDR2 SYDVKM. This CDR3 spans 15 amino acids. V was cut by 2 bases and J by 2 bases, with 12 bases left in between. CDR3 sequence: CASSLGRGPNYGYTF. CDR3 nucleotide sequence: TGTGCCAGCAGTTTAGGGAGGGGACCGAACTATGGCTACACCTTC.

The gene calls are TRBV7-9 and TRBJ1-4; possible D gene TRBD1, 6 bases. Germline lookup yields CDR1 SEHNR and CDR2 FQNEAQ (reference sequence). Trimming removed 5 bases from V and 6 bases from J, with 13 bases in between. This CDR3 has 14 amino acids. DNA of the CDR3: TGTGCCAGCAGCCTGAGGGGGGCTGATGAAAAACTGTTTTTT. Translated, it gives CASSLRGADEKLFF.

The genes are TRBV5-4 and TRBJ1-5, with 12 bases matching TRBD1. This CDR3 has 17 amino acids. Germline trimming cut 3 bases from V and 3 bases from J; bases unmatched to any gene: 7. Per germline, CDR1 SGHNT and CDR2 YYREEE (reference sequence). The chain's CDR3 is CASSSGTGGASNQPQHF. DNA for the CDR3: TGTGCCAGCAGCTCCGGGACAGGGGGCGCTTCCAATCAGCCCCAGCATTTT.

This sequence joins TRBV4-3 and TRBJ2-1; D gene unclear. The CDR3 spans 15 residues. Trimming pared 4 bases from V and 0 bases from J, leaving 10 bases between. Germline V CDR1 and CDR2: LGHNA, YSLEER. The CDR3 here is CASSPHSNSYNEQFF. CDR3 DNA sequence: TGCGCCAGCAGCCCCCACTCCAACTCCTACAATGAGCAGTTCTTC.